The 28 T cell receptor beta chains below come from one sample, sequenced in a study of control samples from healthy donors and cancer patients. Sequencing used immunoSEQ multiplex PCR; TCRdb keeps in-frame clones, though not all of them. The profile shows over 100,000 clones, approximately 90% of them singletons. The specimen was blood. These receptors originate from a human donor in good health. The donor label of this sample is uncertain.

This chain links TRBV12-5 with TRBJ1-5, with unresolved D. This CDR3 contains 15 residues. Germline V gene data show CDR1 as LGHNT and CDR2 as FRNRAP. Trimming removed 3 bases at V and 0 bases at J, with 9 bases between. This CDR3 reads CASGFQAYSNQPQHF. The CDR3 nucleotides are TGTGCTAGTGGTTTTCAGGCATATAGCAATCAGCCCCAGCATTTT.

This chain links TRBV29-1 with TRBJ1-5; 8 positions match TRBD1. Germline V gene data show CDR1 as SQVTM and CDR2 as ANQGSEA. CDR3 length: 13 amino acids. V was pared by 6 bases and J by 7 bases, with 8 bases of the junction left unmatched. The CDR3 DNA reads as TGCAGCGTCGGCCCAGGGGGCGGGCAGCCCCAGCATTTT. This translates into CSVGPGGGQPQHF.

The rearrangement links TRBV6-5 to TRBJ1-1; TRBD1 might be the D (6 bases). Germline values: CDR1 MNHEY, CDR2 SVGAGI. This CDR3 contains 14 residues. Trimming pared 2 bases from V and 4 bases from J, leaving 11 bases between. The CDR3 here is CASSYAGAGTEAFF. CDR3 nucleotides: TGTGCCAGCAGTTACGCAGGGGCTGGCACTGAAGCTTTCTTT.

This clone was observed at least ten times. The J gene is TRBJ1-2, the V gene TRBV6-5, with D possibly matching TRBD1 (6 bases). There are 15 residues in the CDR3. Trimming took 5 bases from V and 2 from J, leaving 15 bases between them. Germline values: CDR1 MNHEY, CDR2 SVGAGI. The CDR3 spells CASSNPRGTNYGYTF. The CDR3 region has the DNA TGTGCCAGCAGTAACCCCCGAGGGACAAACTATGGCTACACCTTC.

The chain combines TRBV5-1 with TRBJ1-4, with D maybe TRBD1 (5 bases). There are 15 residues in the CDR3. CDR1 is SGHRS and CDR2 is YFSETQ in the germline V gene. V was clipped by 0 bases and J by 8 bases, with 14 bases between them. The CDR3 loop is CASSLEGQGFEKLFF. For the CDR3, the DNA is TGCGCCAGCAGCTTGGAAGGCCAGGGATTCGAAAAACTGTTTTTT. Complete variable domain (other parts from reference TRBV5-1 and TRBJ1-4): KAGVTQTPRYLIKTRGQQVTLSCSPISGHRSVSWYQQTPGQGLQFLFEYFSETQRNKGNFPGRFSGRQFSNSRSEMNVSTLELGDSALYLCASSLEGQGFEKLFFGSGTQLSVL.

The genes are TRBV7-9 and TRBJ1-1, with 10 positions matching TRBD1. The V gene's germline CDR1 is SEHNR and CDR2 FQNEAQ (reference sequence). Trimming cost V 1 base and J 2 bases; bases outside gene matches: 1. CDR3 length equals 15 residues. Here the CDR3 DNA reads TGTGCCAGCAGCTTAGGACAGGGGGCTAACACTGAAGCTTTCTTT. Translation gives CASSLGQGANTEAFF.

This sequence joins TRBV5-1 and TRBJ1-1; D possibly corresponds to TRBD1 (5 bases). The germline gives CDR1 SGHRS, CDR2 YFSETQ. Trimming took off 2 bases at V and 1 base at J, with 12 bases between the two ends. This CDR3 spans 15 amino acids. This CDR3 reads CASSFDGARNTEAFF. CDR3 in DNA: TGCGCCAGCAGCTTTGATGGGGCAAGGAACACTGAAGCTTTCTTT.

This chain joins TRBV19 and TRBJ2-1; TRBD1 agrees at 8 bases. The CDR3 has 14 residues. V was pared by 5 bases and J by 3 bases, with 3 bases of the junction left unmatched. Germline values: CDR1 LNHDA, CDR2 SQIVND (reference sequence). CDR3 region: CASSPDRVYNEQFF. In DNA, the CDR3 is TGTGCCAGTAGTCCGGACAGGGTCTACAATGAGCAGTTCTTC.

This chain connects TRBV9 to TRBJ2-1; tentatively, D is TRBD2 (6 bases). V was trimmed by 6 bases and J by 6 bases, leaving 10 bases between them. The CDR3 has 12 residues. CDR1 and CDR2 (germline): SGDLS, YYNGEE. The CDR3 DNA reads TGTGCCAGCAAACTAGCATTCAATGAGCAGTTCTTC. Its translation: CASKLAFNEQFF.

J is TRBJ1-1 and V is TRBV19, with D unclear. The CDR3 is made up of 13 amino acids. Germline V gene sequence: CDR1 LNHDA, CDR2 SQIVND (reference sequence). V was cut by 3 bases and J by 1 base, with 6 bases left in between. Here the CDR3 reads CASSIGPNTEAFF. As DNA, the CDR3 is TGTGCCAGTAGTATTGGTCCGAACACTGAAGCTTTCTTT.

The rearrangement uses TRBV5-1 and TRBJ1-4, with a possible D match to TRBD1 (5 bases). This CDR3 is 14 amino acids long. Germline values: CDR1 SGHRS, CDR2 YFSETQ. Trimming shortened V by 4 bases and J by 2 bases, and 9 bases separated the two germline ends. For the CDR3, the DNA is TGCGCCAGCAGCCTGGGACTCACTAATGAAAAACTGTTTTTT. It is translated as CASSLGLTNEKLFF.

J is TRBJ2-1 and V is TRBV12-5; D assignment may be TRBD1 or TRBD2 (6 bases each). The V end was cut by 7 bases, the J end by 5 bases, with 18 bases between. CDR3 length: 15 residues. Germline V gene lookup returns CDR1 LGHNT and CDR2 FRNRAP. The DNA for the CDR3 is TGTGCTAGTGACCGGGGGCAGGGTGGCCACAATGAGCAGTTCTTC. Its translation is CASDRGQGGHNEQFF.

This clone was seen once. At one boundary the junction diverges from the germline segment, which might be a read error. The chain recombines TRBV5-1 with TRBJ1-6, with D uncertain. CDR1 is SGHRS, CDR2 YFSETQ, per germline. The CDR3 covers 15 residues. This chain's CDR3 is CASSLVASHNSPLHF. The CDR3, as DNA: TGCGCCAGCAGCTTGGTGGCCTCCCATAATTCACCCCTCCACTTT.

The chain combines TRBV6-4 with TRBJ1-5; D gene ambiguous. Germline V CDR1 and CDR2: MRHNA, SNTAGT. V dropped 7 bases and J dropped 5 bases, with 12 bases sitting between them. The CDR3 totals 13 residues. CDR3 protein: CASTTLSDQPQHF. In DNA form, the CDR3 reads TGTGCCAGCACTACCTTAAGTGATCAGCCCCAGCATTTT.

The sample holds one count of this clone. This chain links TRBV7-8 with TRBJ1-1; 7 positions match TRBD1. V dropped 5 bases and J dropped 6; count of bases not matched to a gene: 9. The CDR3 extends over 14 amino acids. CDR1 and CDR2 from the germline V gene are SGHVS and FQNEAQ. Here the CDR3 reads CASSPDRTRAEAFF. As DNA, the CDR3 is TGTGCCAGCAGCCCGGACAGGACTCGCGCTGAAGCTTTCTTT.

The chain joins TRBV30 to TRBJ2-5; D might be TRBD2 (6 bases). V was trimmed by 8 bases and J by 4 bases, leaving 14 bases between them. CDR3 size: 12 residues. Looked up from germline, CDR1 is GTSNPN and CDR2 is SVGIG (reference sequence). The CDR3 nucleotides read TGTGCCAAGGGCCAGGGAGGAGAGACCCAGTACTTC. Protein product: CAKGQGGETQYF.

This clone was picked up a small number of times. The V gene is TRBV5-6, the J gene TRBJ1-1, with D unclear. Trimming shortened V by 0 bases and J by 4 bases, and 13 bases separated the two germline ends. Germline loops: CDR1 SGHDT, CDR2 YYEEEE. The CDR3 runs 15 residues. The CDR3 here is CASSLDPDGSTEAFF. In nucleotides, the CDR3 is TGTGCCAGCAGCTTGGATCCCGACGGGAGCACTGAAGCTTTCTTT. The whole variable domain, filled in from reference TRBV5-6 and TRBJ1-1, reads DAGVTQSPTHLIKTRGQQVTLRCSPKSGHDTVSWYQQALGQGPQFIFQYYEEEERQRGNFPDRFSGHQFPNYSSELNVNALLLGDSALYLCASSLDPDGSTEAFFGQGTRLTVV.

This clone was seen a single time. The rearrangement uses TRBV5-6 and TRBJ1-2; the D gene is possibly TRBD1 (6 bases). With 0 bases removed from V and 7 bases from J, the gap between germline ends came to 13 bases. CDR1 SGHDT and CDR2 YYEEEE come from the germline V gene. The CDR3 has 14 amino acids. In DNA form, the CDR3 reads TGTGCCAGCAGCTTGGGAGGGGGTAATAGTGGCTACACCTTC. Translating gives CASSLGGGNSGYTF.

This clone is a singleton in its sample. The rearrangement uses TRBV3-1 (or the pseudogene TRBV3-2) and TRBJ2-5; D is undetermined. Trimming took off 1 base at V and 5 bases at J, with 11 bases between the two ends. The CDR3 runs to 14 residues. Germline V gives CDR1 LGHDT, CDR2 YNNKEL (reference sequence). CDR3 coding DNA: TGTGCCAGCAGCCAAGTTGACTTACAGGAGACCCAGTACTTC. Its protein is CASSQVDLQETQYF.

The CDR3 sequence: CASSLGSPNQPQHF. CDR3 DNA sequence: TGTGCCAGCAGCTTAGGTAGTCCTAATCAGCCCCAGCATTTT. The rearrangement uses TRBV7-2 and TRBJ1-5; D gene ambiguous. The CDR3 has 14 residues. The germline V gene encodes CDR1 SGHTA and CDR2 FQGNSA. V was cut by 1 base and J by 4 bases, with 8 bases left in between.

This clone was seen many times. Relative to the germline gene, one junction end is altered; a read error may explain this. The V gene is TRBV4-1, the J gene TRBJ1-5, with D maybe TRBD1 (6 bases). Germline V gene data show CDR1 as MGHRA and CDR2 as YSYEKL. This CDR3 has 15 residues. The CDR3 region has the DNA TGCGCCAGCACCCAAGGGTGGGACACCAATCAGCCCCAGCATTTT. Translated, it gives CASTQGWDTNQPQHF.

This rearrangement joins TRBV14 to TRBJ2-3; D may be TRBD1 (5 bases). Germline CDR1 reads SGHDN; CDR2 reads FVKESK. The CDR3 is made up of 17 amino acids. V dropped 8 bases and J dropped 0 bases, with 21 bases sitting between them. CDR3 DNA sequence: TGTGCCAGCGAAAAGGGTAGGCAGGGCCATAGCACAGATACGCAGTATTTT. Translation: CASEKGRQGHSTDTQYF.

V is TRBV12-3 or TRBV12-4 and J is TRBJ2-7, with 7 bases fitting TRBD1. After removal of 5 bases from V and 4 bases from J, the junction contained 5 bases not matched to a gene. The CDR3 sequence is 13 residues long. In nucleotides, the CDR3 is TGTGCCAGCAGTGAAGGGACAGATTACGAGCAGTACTTC. This translates into CASSEGTDYEQYF.

This sequence joins TRBV27 and TRBJ2-4; D might be TRBD1 or TRBD2, each matching 6 bases. Trimming left V 0 bases short and J 9 bases short, with 24 bases between. Germline V gene lookup returns CDR1 MNHEY and CDR2 SMNVEV (reference sequence). This CDR3 contains 18 residues. For the CDR3, the DNA is TGTGCCAGCAGTTTATCGATCAACCCGGGGGCTAAAAAAGGCATTCAGTACTTC. Its translation is CASSLSINPGAKKGIQYF.

V and J are TRBV28 and TRBJ2-1; D is ambiguous. CDR1 is MDHEN, CDR2 SYDVKM, per germline. The length of the CDR3 is 14 residues. Trimming removed 7 bases at V and 6 bases at J, with 16 bases between. CDR3 DNA sequence: TGTGCCAGCAATGGCAGTCCATCCGGCAATGAGCAGTTCTTC. Amino acids: CASNGSPSGNEQFF.

This chain joins TRBV6-2 or TRBV6-3 and TRBJ2-5; TRBD1 or TRBD2 may be the D gene (5 bases each). The germline V gene encodes CDR1 MNHEY and CDR2 SVGEGT. Trimming took off 0 bases at V and 2 bases at J, with 19 bases between the two ends. The CDR3 is 18 residues long. CDR3 loop: CASSYSGGVSVGQETQYF. CDR3 nucleotide sequence: TGTGCCAGCAGTTACTCTGGGGGTGTAAGCGTTGGACAAGAGACCCAGTACTTC.

The genes are TRBV19 and TRBJ2-7; D call uncertain. This CDR3 has 15 residues. The V gene's germline CDR1 is LNHDA and CDR2 SQIVND (reference sequence). The V gene lost 0 bases and the J gene lost 0 bases, with 9 bases spanning the gap. The DNA for the CDR3 is TGTGCCAGTAGTATAGAGCCCAGGCCCTCCTACGAGCAGTACTTC. It specifies CASSIEPRPSYEQYF.

Only one count was recorded for this clone. One base away lies a much larger clone, so this may be a sequencing read error. CDR3 loop: CASSKLDEQFF. CDR3 in DNA: TGTGCCAGCAGTAAATTGGATGAGCAGTTCTTC. The V gene is TRBV12-3 or TRBV12-4, the J gene TRBJ2-1; D remains ambiguous. CDR3 length: 11 residues. V was shortened by 5 bases and J by 8 bases, with 7 bases between the two germline ends.